The 6 T cell receptor beta chains below come from one sample, sequenced in a study of blood T cells in healthy people across ages. Primed by a sample-barcoded 5' primer and a J-beta primer mix, a second PCR proceeded for about 6 to 11 cycles. MiXCR, run by TCRdb on the 5' RACE reads, gives a single entry per CDR3 protein. The sample carries more than 800,000 distinct CDR3 sequences, 25% to 30% recorded once. The sequenced sample was blood. These receptor sequences come from a woman of 80 years or more in good health.

In this sample, this clonotype turned up a few times. The chain links TRBV4-2 to TRBJ1-4; D unclear. The CDR3 is 11 amino acids. Germline CDR1 is LGHNA and CDR2 is YNFKEQ. V lost 5 bases and J lost 6, with 4 bases in between. The CDR3 region is CASSVDEKLFF. The CDR3 nucleotides read TGTGCCAGCAGCGTGGATGAAAAACTGTTTTTT.

This chain uses TRBV12-3 or TRBV12-4 with TRBJ2-1, with D maybe TRBD1 (6 bases). The ends were cut back, 6 bases at V and 4 bases at J, with 22 bases in the middle. CDR3 length: 17 residues. The DNA of the CDR3 is TGTGCCAGCAGCCGGGGCCAAGACAGGCGCTTATACAATGAGCAGTTCTTC. Protein sequence: CASSRGQDRRLYNEQFF.

On this clonotype: This may be a read error, as it is one base from a much larger clone. This chain connects TRBV9 to TRBJ2-5; TRBD2 agrees at 8 bases. The CDR3 totals 15 residues. The germline V gene encodes CDR1 SGDLS and CDR2 YYNGEE. J lost 11 bases, V lost 0 bases, and 12 bases had no gene match. CDR3 loop: CASSVEAGDYNEQYF. CDR3 nucleotides: TGTGCCAGCAGCGTAGAAGCGGGGGACTACAATGAGCAGTACTTC.

This clonotype was detected only a few times. J is TRBJ1-2 and V is TRBV2, with D maybe TRBD1 (6 bases). Germline CDR1 and CDR2: SNHLY and FYNNEI. The length of the CDR3 is 13 residues. V shed 5 bases and J shed 8 bases, with 15 bases lying between them. The CDR3 sequence is CASSTGQSSGYTF. In DNA form, the CDR3 reads TGTGCCAGCAGTACGGGACAAAGTAGCGGCTACACCTTC.

In the case of this clonotype: Being one base from a much bigger clone, this may be a read error. The chain uses TRBV4-3 and TRBJ1-2; D is ambiguous. V lost 3 bases and J lost 6, with 14 bases in between. Germline V CDR1 and CDR2: LGHNA, YSLEER. This CDR3 spans 14 amino acids. CDR3 amino acids: CASSHTEGADGYTF. DNA for the CDR3: TGCGCCAGCAGCCATACAGAGGGCGCGGATGGCTACACCTTC.

In its sample, this clonotype was seen a few times. The chain has TRBV20-1 and TRBJ2-3; D unclear. The CDR3 totals 15 residues. V lost 6 bases and J lost 0, with 16 bases in between. CDR1 and CDR2 from the germline V gene are DFQATT and SNEGSKA (reference sequence). CDR3 coding DNA: TGCAGTGCCTCCCTTGGAGATGGGAGCACAGATACGCAGTATTTT. It encodes CSASLGDGSTDTQYF.